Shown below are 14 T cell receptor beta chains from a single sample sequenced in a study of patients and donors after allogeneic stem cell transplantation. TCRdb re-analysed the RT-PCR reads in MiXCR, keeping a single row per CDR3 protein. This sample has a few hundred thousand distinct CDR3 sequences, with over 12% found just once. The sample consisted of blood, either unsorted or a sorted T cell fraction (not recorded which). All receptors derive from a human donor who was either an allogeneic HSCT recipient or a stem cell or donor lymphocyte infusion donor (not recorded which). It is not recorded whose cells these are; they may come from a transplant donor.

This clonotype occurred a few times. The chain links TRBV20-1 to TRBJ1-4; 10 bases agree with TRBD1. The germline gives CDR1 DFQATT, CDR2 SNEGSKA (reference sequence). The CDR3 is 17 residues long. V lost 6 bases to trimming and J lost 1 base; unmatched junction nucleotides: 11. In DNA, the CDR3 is TGCAGTGCCAGAAACCTGGGACAGGGGTTAACTAATGAAAAACTGTTTTTT. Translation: CSARNLGQGLTNEKLFF.

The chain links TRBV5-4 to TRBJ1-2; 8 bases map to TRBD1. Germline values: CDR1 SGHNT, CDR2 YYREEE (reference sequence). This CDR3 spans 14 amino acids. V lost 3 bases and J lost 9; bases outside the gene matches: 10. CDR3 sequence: CASSSDGQGVRYTF. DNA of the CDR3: TGTGCCAGCAGCTCCGACGGACAGGGTGTACGCTACACCTTC.

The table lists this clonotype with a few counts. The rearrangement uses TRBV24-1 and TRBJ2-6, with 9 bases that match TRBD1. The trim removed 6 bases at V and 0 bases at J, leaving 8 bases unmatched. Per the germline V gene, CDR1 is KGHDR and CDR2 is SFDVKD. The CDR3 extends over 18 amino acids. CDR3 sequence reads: CATSTRTGALSGANVLTF. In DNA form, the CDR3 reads TGTGCCACCAGTACACGGACAGGGGCCCTCTCTGGGGCCAACGTCCTGACTTTC.

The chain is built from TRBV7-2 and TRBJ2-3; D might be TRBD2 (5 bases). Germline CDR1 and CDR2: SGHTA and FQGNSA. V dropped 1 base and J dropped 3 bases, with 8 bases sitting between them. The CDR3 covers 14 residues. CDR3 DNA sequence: TGTGCCAGCAGCTTAGGAGAGGGAACAGATACGCAGTATTTT. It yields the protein CASSLGEGTDTQYF.

The CDR3 nucleotides read TGTGCCAGCAGCGACTCACAGGGTGGAGGCTTAGAAGCTTTCTTT. This encodes CASSDSQGGGLEAFF. The genes are TRBV9 and TRBJ1-1; possibly TRBD1 for D (6 bases). Germline V gives CDR1 SGDLS, CDR2 YYNGEE. Trimming removed 3 bases from V and 8 bases from J, with 20 bases in between. This CDR3 is built from 15 residues.

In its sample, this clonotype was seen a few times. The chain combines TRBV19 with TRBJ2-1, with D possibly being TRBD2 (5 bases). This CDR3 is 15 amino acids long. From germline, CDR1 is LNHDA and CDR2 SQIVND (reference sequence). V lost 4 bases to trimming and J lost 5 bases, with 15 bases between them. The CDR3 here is CASSRRLLGDNEQFF. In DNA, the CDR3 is TGTGCCAGTAGTAGGAGGCTATTGGGCGACAATGAGCAGTTCTTC. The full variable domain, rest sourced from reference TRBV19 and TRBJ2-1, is DGGITQSPKYLFRKEGQNVTLSCEQNLNHDAMYWYRQDPGQGLRLIYYSQIVNDFQKGDIAEGYSVSREKKESFPLTVTSAQKNPTAFYLCASSRRLLGDNEQFFGPGTRLTVL.

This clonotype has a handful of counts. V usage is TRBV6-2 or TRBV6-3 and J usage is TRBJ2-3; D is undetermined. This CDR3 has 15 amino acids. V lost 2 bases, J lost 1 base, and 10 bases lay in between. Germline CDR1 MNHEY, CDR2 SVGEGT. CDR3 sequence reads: CASSYGGQGTDTQYF. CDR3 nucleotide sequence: TGTGCCAGCAGTTACGGCGGCCAGGGCACAGATACGCAGTATTTT.

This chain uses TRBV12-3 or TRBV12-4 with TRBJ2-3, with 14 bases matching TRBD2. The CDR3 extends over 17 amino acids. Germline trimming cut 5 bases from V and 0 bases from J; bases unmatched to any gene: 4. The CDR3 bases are TGTGCCAGCAGTCACGGACTAGCGGGAGGCAGCACAGATACGCAGTATTTT. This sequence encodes CASSHGLAGGSTDTQYF.

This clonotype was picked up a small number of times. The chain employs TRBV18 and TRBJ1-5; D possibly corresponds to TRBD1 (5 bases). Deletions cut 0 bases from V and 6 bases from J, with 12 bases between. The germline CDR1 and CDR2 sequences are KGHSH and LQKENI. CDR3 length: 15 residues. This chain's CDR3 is CASSPPLGAGQPQHF. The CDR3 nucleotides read TGTGCCAGCTCACCACCGCTCGGGGCTGGTCAGCCCCAGCATTTT.

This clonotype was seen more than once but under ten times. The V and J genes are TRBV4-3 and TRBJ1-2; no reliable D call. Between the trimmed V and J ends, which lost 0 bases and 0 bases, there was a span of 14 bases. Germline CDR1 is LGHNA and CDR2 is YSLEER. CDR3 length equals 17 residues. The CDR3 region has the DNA TGCGCCAGCAGCCAAGATGGGCAGGTGACCACTAACTATGGCTACACCTTC. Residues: CASSQDGQVTTNYGYTF.

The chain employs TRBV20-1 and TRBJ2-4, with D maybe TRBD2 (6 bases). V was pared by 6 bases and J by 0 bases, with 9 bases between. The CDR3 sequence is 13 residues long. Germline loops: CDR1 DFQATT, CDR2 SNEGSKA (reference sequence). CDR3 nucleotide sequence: TGCAGTGCCCCGGGACTAGCCAAAAACATTCAGTACTTC. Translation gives CSAPGLAKNIQYF.

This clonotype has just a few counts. CDR3 sequence: CSARRGITDTQYF. The CDR3 DNA reads TGCAGTGCTAGGCGAGGGATCACAGATACGCAGTATTTT. V and J are TRBV20-1 and TRBJ2-3; tentative D call: TRBD2 (5 bases). Per the germline V gene, CDR1 is DFQATT and CDR2 is SNEGSKA (reference sequence). CDR3 length equals 13 residues. Trimming removed 3 bases at V and 2 bases at J, with 9 bases between.

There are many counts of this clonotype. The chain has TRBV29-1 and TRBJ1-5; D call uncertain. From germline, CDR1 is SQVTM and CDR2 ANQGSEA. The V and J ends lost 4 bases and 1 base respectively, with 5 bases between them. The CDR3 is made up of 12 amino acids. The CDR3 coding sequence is TGCAGCGTTGCGGGAAGCAATCAGCCCCAGCATTTT. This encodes CSVAGSNQPQHF.

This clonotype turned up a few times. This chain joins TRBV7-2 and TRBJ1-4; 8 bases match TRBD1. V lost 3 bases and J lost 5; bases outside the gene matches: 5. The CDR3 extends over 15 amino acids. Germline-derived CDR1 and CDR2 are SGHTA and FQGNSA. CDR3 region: CASSFRTGLNEKLFF. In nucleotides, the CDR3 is TGTGCCAGCAGCTTCAGGACAGGGCTAAATGAAAAACTGTTTTTT. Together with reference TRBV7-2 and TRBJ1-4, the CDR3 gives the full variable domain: GAGVSQSPSNKVTEKGKDVELRCDPISGHTALYWYRQSLGQGLEFLIYFQGNSAPDKSGLPSDRFSAERTGGSVSTLTIQRTQQEDSAVYLCASSFRTGLNEKLFFGSGTQLSVL.